This T cell receptor beta chain stems from a study of blood T cell repertoires in COVID-19. On the study more broadly: The origin of the acute and convalescent COVID-19 samples was the United States, Italy and Spain. Sample material is recorded as cDNA or gDNA derived from T cells, B-cell-depleted T cells, or PBMCs.

In germline, CDR1 is LGHDT, CDR2 YNNKEL (reference sequence). CDR3 length: 15 amino acids. Trimming shortened V by 4 bases and J by 2 bases, and 13 bases separated the two germline ends. In the authors' methods: Amplification of reference gene primers was used by the study to estimate nucleated cell counts. Repertoires were generated with immunoSEQ multiplex PCR, while TCRdb's copy carries only in-frame clones and drops some. That table supplies the V and J calls and clone size; D and trimming were determined from the DNA. Seen here are under 250,000 clones, about 85% observed once, and the top ten hold around 6.5%.

The receptor was derived from a woman in her sixties or seventies with active or convalescent COVID-19. The rearrangement uses TRBV3-1 (or the pseudogene TRBV3-2) and TRBJ2-3; D may be TRBD1 (5 bases). Specimen: peripheral blood. The CDR3 DNA is TGTGCCAGCAGCCCACTCTCGACAGACACAGATACGCAGTATTTT. Residues: CASSPLSTDTDTQYF.